This T cell receptor beta chain was identified in a study of somatic mutations in cytotoxic T cells in rheumatoid arthritis. On the study more broadly: Patient blood, which was peripheral blood collected as 30 ml EDTA, was drawn right after diagnosis and before any treatment started.

On this clone itself: Its antigen remains unidentified.

Germline V gene sequence: CDR1 ENHRY, CDR2 SYGVKD. Trimming took 5 bases from V and 6 from J; bases not matched to a gene: 18. This CDR3 spans 18 amino acids. The assay was immunoSEQ multiplex PCR, and TCRdb's table has in-frame clones only and misses some. The data hold about 20,000 clones, with over 75% observed a single time. Overall study results and limits: The identity of the antigens targeted by the expanded CD8+ clones remained unknown.

Once isolated by positive magnetic bead selection, the CD4+ and CD8+ cells had their purity checked by flow cytometry. The TCR was taken from an adult with rheumatoid arthritis. Sequencing input: CD8+ T cells sorted from blood. The chain links TRBV10-3 to TRBJ2-2, with TRBD2 matching 7 bases. This chain's CDR3 is CAISPLYETSLVPGELFF. The CDR3 nucleotides are TGTGCCATCAGTCCCCTTTACGAGACTAGCCTCGTTCCCGGGGAGCTGTTTTTT.